One and the same sample provided the 28 T cell receptor beta chains below, sequenced in a study of CD8 T cells in Susac syndrome (dated by TCRdb to about 2019). The protocol used for the library was the immunoSEQ multiplex PCR assay. RNA was extracted with the RNeasy kit and 0.5 to 1 ug was reverse transcribed using random hexamers. TCRdb's own reprocessing of the public reads used fastp at Q25 and MiXCR and kept productive beta chains. Each entry merges the rows of one CDR3 protein and shows their most common DNA and genes. The sample profile shows some 200,000 distinct CDR3 sequences; just under 95% of them were found once. The ten largest clones represent approximately 0.16% of the sample. The sequenced sample consisted of CD8+ T cells from PBMCs. Every receptor here comes from a human donor with Susac syndrome.

The V and J genes are TRBV9 and TRBJ2-2, with D perhaps TRBD1 (6 bases). V was pared by 4 bases and J by 5 bases, with 12 bases between. This CDR3 is built from 14 residues. Germline assignment: CDR1 SGDLS and CDR2 YYNGEE. For the CDR3, the DNA is TGTGCCAGCAGCCTTTTTCAGGGGACCGGGGAGCTGTTTTTT. It specifies CASSLFQGTGELFF.

The count of this clonotype is one. The chain uses TRBV20-1 and TRBJ2-5, with a weak D call TRBD1 (5 bases). The CDR3 has 15 amino acids. Germline V gives CDR1 DFQATT, CDR2 SNEGSKA (reference sequence). V lost 5 bases and J 4 bases, leaving 20 bases between the germline ends. CDR3 in amino acids: CSAETEGVVGETQYF. The CDR3 bases are TGCAGTGCTGAAACAGAAGGGGTCGTAGGAGAGACCCAGTACTTC.

V and J are TRBV4-2 and TRBJ2-2, with D perhaps matching TRBD1 or TRBD2 (5 bases each). Between the trimmed V and J ends, which lost 3 bases and 4 bases, there was a span of 6 bases. CDR3 length: 13 amino acids. The germline CDR1 and CDR2 sequences are LGHNA and YNFKEQ. The CDR3 DNA follows: TGTGCCAGCAGCCATGGGGGCACCGGGGAGCTGTTTTTT. Its protein product is CASSHGGTGELFF.

The rearrangement links TRBV4-2 to TRBJ1-1; possible D gene TRBD1, 6 bases. The CDR3 extends over 18 amino acids. CDR1 is LGHNA and CDR2 is YNFKEQ in the germline V gene. Between the trimmed V and J ends, which lost 1 base and 2 bases, there was a span of 20 bases. DNA of the CDR3: TGTGCCAGCAGCCAAGGTCTTCGGACAGACACCATAAACACTGAAGCTTTCTTT. The encoded protein is CASSQGLRTDTINTEAFF.

The chain carries TRBV27 and TRBJ2-5; D is possibly TRBD2 (6 bases). Germline CDR1 is MNHEY and CDR2 is SMNVEV (reference sequence). There are 17 residues in the CDR3. With 6 bases removed from V and 4 bases from J, the gap between germline ends came to 24 bases. CDR3 DNA sequence: TGTGCCAGCAGGGTAGGGCCCCTCGGAGGGCCCGGAGAGACCCAGTACTTC. Residues: CASRVGPLGGPGETQYF.

The sample holds one count of this clonotype. This chain connects TRBV9 to TRBJ2-3; 8 bases are shared with TRBD2. The germline gives CDR1 SGDLS, CDR2 YYNGEE. CDR3 length: 15 amino acids. V lost 1 base, J lost 2 bases, and 3 bases stayed unmatched. CDR3: CASSVSGSYTDTQYF. CDR3 in DNA: TGTGCCAGCAGCGTAAGCGGGAGCTACACAGATACGCAGTATTTT.

CDR3 sequence reads: CASSLGQGLYNEQFF. The CDR3 nucleotides read TGTGCCAGCAGTTTGGGACAGGGACTTTACAATGAGCAGTTCTTC. This chain connects TRBV12-3 or TRBV12-4 to TRBJ2-1; 9 bases are shared with TRBD1. The CDR3 covers 15 residues. The V segment lost 3 bases and the J segment 4 bases; nucleotides outside the gene matches: 4.

The V and J genes are TRBV14 and TRBJ2-7, with 8 bases matching TRBD2. V gave up 3 bases and J gave up 5 bases; unmatched junction bases: 9. This CDR3 has 15 residues. Germline V gene lookup returns CDR1 SGHDN and CDR2 FVKESK. Here the CDR3 reads CASSHGGEASHEQYF. DNA for the CDR3: TGTGCCAGCAGCCACGGGGGGGAGGCTTCCCACGAGCAGTACTTC.

The chain employs TRBV19 and TRBJ1-5; a possible D gene is TRBD1 (5 bases). V was trimmed by 3 bases and J by 0 bases, leaving 9 bases between them. Germline V lookup: CDR1 LNHDA, CDR2 SQIVND (reference sequence). The CDR3 runs 15 residues. The CDR3: CASSIAGLSNQPQHF. CDR3 DNA sequence: TGTGCCAGTAGTATTGCGGGACTTAGCAATCAGCCCCAGCATTTT.

The V call is TRBV4-2, the J call TRBJ2-7, with 8 bases identical to TRBD1. Looked up from germline, CDR1 is LGHNA and CDR2 is YNFKEQ. The CDR3 sequence is 16 residues long. V was clipped by 3 bases and J by 0 bases; unmatched bases: 7. As DNA, the CDR3 is TGTGCCAGCAGCCACGAACGGGACAGGAGCTCCTACGAGCAGTACTTC. Its protein is CASSHERDRSSYEQYF.

The rearrangement joins TRBV27 to TRBJ1-1; the match to TRBD1 covers 10 bases. Germline V gene lookup returns CDR1 MNHEY and CDR2 SMNVEV (reference sequence). The CDR3 spans 15 residues. Trimming cost V 5 bases and J 4 bases; bases outside gene matches: 7. The CDR3 reads CASSLRQGAGTEAFF. The CDR3 coding sequence is TGTGCCAGCAGTCTCAGACAGGGGGCTGGCACTGAAGCTTTCTTT.

This clonotype was found a few times. The V call is TRBV3-1, the J call TRBJ1-5; TRBD1 aligns across 7 bases. Germline CDR1 is LGHDT and CDR2 is YNNKEL (reference sequence). V gave up 6 bases and J gave up 5 bases; unmatched junction bases: 7. The CDR3 has 14 residues. The CDR3 here is CASSLTGTDQPQHF. In DNA form, the CDR3 reads TGTGCCAGCAGTCTCACCGGGACAGATCAGCCCCAGCATTTT.

The chain couples TRBV7-9 to TRBJ2-7; D might be TRBD2 (5 bases). Trimming took off 3 bases at V and 5 bases at J, with 17 bases between the two ends. From germline, CDR1 is SEHNR and CDR2 FQNEAQ (reference sequence). This CDR3 comprises 15 residues. The CDR3 sequence is CASSFAPGKIHEQYF. In DNA form, the CDR3 reads TGTGCCAGCAGCTTCGCCCCGGGAAAAATTCACGAGCAGTACTTC.

V is TRBV11-2 and J is TRBJ1-2, with 7 bases lining up with TRBD1. The germline CDR1 and CDR2 sequences are SGHAT and FQNNGV. This CDR3 region has 14 residues. After removal of 5 bases from V and 4 bases from J, the junction contained 7 bases not matched to a gene. CDR3 coding DNA: TGTGCCAGCAGCCCCATACAGGGGATCTATGGCTACACCTTC. It translates to CASSPIQGIYGYTF.

This sequence joins TRBV9 and TRBJ1-1; 7 bases agree with TRBD1. The CDR3 covers 14 residues. After removal of 0 bases from V and 7 bases from J, the junction contained 6 bases not matched to a gene. Per germline, CDR1 SGDLS and CDR2 YYNGEE. CDR3 amino acids: CASSVGKGALEAFF. CDR3 nucleotides: TGTGCCAGCAGCGTAGGGAAGGGGGCGCTTGAAGCTTTCTTT.

The rearrangement links TRBV9 to TRBJ2-7, with 13 positions matching TRBD2. The CDR3 has 15 residues. Per the germline V gene, CDR1 is SGDLS and CDR2 is YYNGEE. J was trimmed by 10 bases and V by 4 bases; bases with no gene match: 11. The CDR3 region is CASSQGGLAGNNQYF. CDR3 coding DNA: TGTGCCAGCAGCCAAGGGGGACTAGCGGGGAATAACCAGTACTTC. The complete variable domain, with remaining parts taken from reference TRBV9 and TRBJ2-7, reads DSGVTQTPKHLITATGQRVTLRCSPRSGDLSVYWYQQSLDQGLQFLIQYYNGEERAKGNILERFSAQQFPDLHSELNLSSLELGDSALYFCASSQGGLAGNNQYFGPGTRLTVT.

The genes are TRBV20-1 and TRBJ2-3; D remains ambiguous. Germline CDR1 reads DFQATT; CDR2 reads SNEGSKA (reference sequence). V lost 0 bases to trimming and J lost 2 bases, with 12 bases between them. The CDR3 runs 15 residues. CDR3 loop: CSARDSRQYTDTQYF. As DNA, the CDR3 is TGCAGTGCTAGAGATAGTAGGCAGTACACAGATACGCAGTATTTT.

This chain links TRBV30 with TRBJ1-1; the match to TRBD1 covers 12 bases. Looked up from germline, CDR1 is GTSNPN and CDR2 is SVGIG (reference sequence). CDR3 length equals 16 residues. V shed 2 bases and J 4 bases; nucleotides not matched to a gene: 8. CDR3 in amino acids: CAWSHWDRGLTTEAFF. As DNA, the CDR3 is TGTGCCTGGAGTCACTGGGACAGGGGGCTTACCACTGAAGCTTTCTTT.

V is TRBV28 and J is TRBJ2-2; 8 bases line up with TRBD2. The CDR3 has 17 residues. Germline CDR1 is MDHEN and CDR2 is SYDVKM. V shed 3 bases, J shed 0 bases, and the junction held 6 bases outside the gene matches. Written as DNA, the CDR3 is TGTGCCAGCAGTTTCTGGGGGACTAGGGCGAACACCGGGGAGCTGTTTTTT. Translating it yields CASSFWGTRANTGELFF.

V and J are TRBV6-2 or TRBV6-3 and TRBJ2-2, with D unresolved. The CDR3 runs to 14 residues. Germline CDR1 and CDR2: MNHEY and SVGEGT. Between the trimmed V and J ends, which lost 6 bases and 4 bases, there was a span of 12 bases. The CDR3 region has the DNA TGTGCCAGCAGCTACCGGGTGGTCACCGGGGAGCTGTTTTTT. It yields the protein CASSYRVVTGELFF.

The chain couples TRBV7-9 to TRBJ2-1; D unclear. The germline V gene has CDR1 SEHNR and CDR2 FQNEAQ (reference sequence). The V end lost 11 bases, the J end lost 4 bases, and 12 bases lay between the germline ends. The CDR3 consists of 12 residues. This chain's CDR3 is CAAERKYNEQFF. The CDR3 bases are TGTGCCGCAGAAAGGAAATACAATGAGCAGTTCTTC.

The genes are TRBV30 and TRBJ2-5, with 9 bases that match TRBD1. After removal of 2 bases from V and 1 base from J, the junction contained 5 bases not matched to a gene. Per the germline V gene, CDR1 is GTSNPN and CDR2 is SVGIG (reference sequence). The CDR3 is made up of 15 amino acids. CDR3: CAWSTRDRVQETQYF. The DNA for the CDR3 is TGTGCCTGGAGTACCCGGGACAGGGTCCAAGAGACCCAGTACTTC.

The chain uses TRBV6-2 or TRBV6-3 and TRBJ2-1; D assignment may be TRBD1 or TRBD2 (5 bases each). The CDR3 totals 19 residues. Germline CDR1 is MNHEY and CDR2 is SVGEGT. V dropped 0 bases and J dropped 0 bases, with 18 bases sitting between them. DNA of the CDR3: TGTGCCAGCAGTTACTCGATTGGGGGAAACCGCCGCTCCTACAATGAGCAGTTCTTC. Translated: CASSYSIGGNRRSYNEQFF.

The rearrangement joins TRBV7-9 to TRBJ1-5; weak D call: TRBD1 (5 bases). Germline assignment: CDR1 SEHNR and CDR2 FQNEAQ (reference sequence). With 1 base removed from V and 9 bases from J, the gap between germline ends came to 10 bases. CDR3 length: 13 amino acids. The CDR3 sequence is CASSLGDGRPQHF. CDR3 in DNA: TGTGCCAGCAGCTTAGGGGACGGGCGGCCCCAGCATTTT.

The sample holds one count of this clonotype. The chain uses TRBV6-1 and TRBJ2-7; 9 bases map to TRBD1. The CDR3 runs to 15 residues. Per germline, CDR1 MNHNS and CDR2 SASEGT. With V trimmed by 4 bases and J by 0 bases, 4 bases remained unmatched. CDR3 in DNA: TGTGCCAGCAGTGCGCGGGACAGGGTCTCCTACGAGCAGTACTTC. This gives the protein CASSARDRVSYEQYF.

V and J are TRBV29-1 and TRBJ2-1, with 8 positions matching TRBD1. The CDR3 consists of 15 residues. CDR1 and CDR2 (germline): SQVTM, ANQGSEA. Germline trimming cut 1 base from V and 4 bases from J; bases unmatched to any gene: 6. The chain's CDR3 is CSVEVSGQAYNEQFF. For the CDR3, the DNA is TGCAGCGTTGAAGTTTCGGGACAGGCTTACAATGAGCAGTTCTTC.

V is TRBV2 and J is TRBJ2-7; 7 nucleotides agree with TRBD1. Germline loops: CDR1 SNHLY, CDR2 FYNNEI. The CDR3 extends over 16 amino acids. The ends lost 2 bases at V and 3 bases at J; junction bases unmatched: 10. CDR3 loop: CASSEIGGQEGYEQYF. CDR3 nucleotides: TGTGCCAGCAGTGAAATAGGCGGACAGGAAGGCTACGAGCAGTACTTC.

This rearrangement joins TRBV28 to TRBJ2-7; no clear D. The germline V and J ends were trimmed by 1 base and 9 bases, with 19 bases remaining between them. Germline V lookup: CDR1 MDHEN, CDR2 SYDVKM. The CDR3 loop spans 15 amino acids. The CDR3, as DNA: TGTGCCAGCAGTTTATCTACCCAGGTGGGGTCCGGGCAGTACTTC. Encoded protein: CASSLSTQVGSGQYF.